This section outlines one TCR beta chain sequence together with its context. The sample comes from a study of shared clonotypes between healthy human individuals. As for the study in general: The donor group consisted of a couple of women and a few men, aged 18 to 49. Each donor's CD4 naive and CD4 memory cells filled three plates apiece, CD8 naive two, and CD8 memory one.

Sequenced by immunoSEQ multiplex PCR; TCRdb stores in-frame clones only, minus some. This sample has approximately 1.5 million clones, with 95% to 99% found just once. The donors, healthy adults who were HIV-negative, had experienced no recent acute infections or vaccinations. Sequencing was performed on naive CD4+ T cells sorted from blood. Subset denoted: CD45RA+ positively selected. This TCR came from a man aged 25-45 years in good health.

CDR3 sequence reads: CAIKQIGGEKLFF. In DNA, the CDR3 is TGTGCCATCAAGCAGATCGGCGGTGAAAAACTGTTTTTT. The chain has TRBV10-3 and TRBJ1-4, with D unclear. The germline V and J ends were trimmed by 7 bases and 7 bases, with 13 bases remaining between them. This CDR3 contains 13 residues. Germline V gene sequence: CDR1 ENHRY, CDR2 SYGVKD.